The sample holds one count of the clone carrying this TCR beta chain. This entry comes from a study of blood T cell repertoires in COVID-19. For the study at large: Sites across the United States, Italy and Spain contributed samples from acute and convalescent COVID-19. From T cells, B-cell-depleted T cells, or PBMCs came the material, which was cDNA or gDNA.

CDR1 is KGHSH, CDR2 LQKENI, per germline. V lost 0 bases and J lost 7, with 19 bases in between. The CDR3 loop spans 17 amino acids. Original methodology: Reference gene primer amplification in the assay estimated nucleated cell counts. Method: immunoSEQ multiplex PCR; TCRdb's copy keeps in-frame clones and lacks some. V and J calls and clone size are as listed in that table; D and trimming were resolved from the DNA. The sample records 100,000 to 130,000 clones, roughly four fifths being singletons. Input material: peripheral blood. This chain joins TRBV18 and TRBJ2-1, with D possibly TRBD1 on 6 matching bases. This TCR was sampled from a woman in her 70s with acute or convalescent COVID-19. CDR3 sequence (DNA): TGTGCCAGCTCACCACCGATGGTTTTAGCAGGGGTGAATGAGCAGTTCTTC. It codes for CASSPPMVLAGVNEQFF.